What follows describes a single T cell receptor (beta chain). The sample originates from a study of identical twins. V lost 6 bases to trimming and J lost 5 bases, with 16 bases between them. The germline V gene has CDR1 SQVTM and CDR2 ANQGSEA. The CDR3 sequence is 13 residues long. The authors used template switching to add a universal primer site and gave cDNA unique molecular identifiers. TCRdb called the 5' RACE reads again in MiXCR, with one record for every CDR3 protein. The data contain 200,000 to 250,000 distinct CDR3 sequences, 6.5% to 8% of them singletons. These data also formed part of another study, on T cells expressing NK-cell markers. That study adds: Dominant NKG2C+ clonotypes accounted for roughly 1.0-7.5% of CD8+ T cells in roughly 6 donors. The study did not resolve the HCMV specificity of expanded NKG2C+ T cell clones.

This clonotype was obtained from a young woman in good health. The chain employs TRBV29-1 and TRBJ1-1; TRBD1 is a possible D gene (5 bases). Sequences were obtained from CD8+ T cells sorted from blood. CDR3 amino acids: CSVNGGVRTEAFF. DNA for the CDR3: TGCAGCGTGAATGGAGGGGTGAGGACTGAAGCTTTCTTT. Full variable domain (missing parts from reference TRBV29-1 and TRBJ1-1): SAVISQKPSRDICQRGTSLTIQCQVDSQVTMMFWYRQQPGQSLTLIATANQGSEATYESGFVIDKFPISRPNLTFSTLTVSNMSPEDSSIYLCSVNGGVRTEAFFGQGTRLTVV.